Shown below are 9 T cell receptor beta chains from a single sample sequenced in a study of shared clonotypes between healthy human individuals. The data were produced by immunoSEQ multiplex PCR, yet TCRdb's version contains in-frame clones alone and is incomplete. Altogether 2 million to 3 million clones are present, roughly 93% being singletons, with the ten largest covering roughly 0.36%. Material: naive CD4+ T cells from PBMCs. Subset denoted: CD45RA+ positively selected. The receptors here all came from a young man in good health. Some clones in this sample may be carry-over from other donors' samples.

The chain is built from TRBV6-1 and TRBJ1-1; D uncertain. Germline CDR1 is MNHNS and CDR2 is SASEGT. V lost 3 bases to trimming and J lost 0 bases, with 17 bases between them. The CDR3 runs 17 residues. The CDR3 sequence is CASSDDGRLGMNTEAFF. CDR3 sequence (DNA): TGTGCCAGCAGTGATGACGGCAGGCTGGGGATGAACACTGAAGCTTTCTTT.

V gene TRBV5-1 combines with J gene TRBJ2-3; no clear D gene. In germline, CDR1 is SGHRS, CDR2 YFSETQ. The CDR3 contains 15 residues. Trimming stripped 7 bases from V and 0 bases from J, with 15 bases between. The CDR3 region is CASDKAASSTDTQYF. CDR3 sequence (DNA): TGCGCCAGCGATAAGGCGGCCTCTAGCACAGATACGCAGTATTTT.

This chain connects TRBV14 to TRBJ1-6; 7 bases agree with TRBD1. Germline V lookup: CDR1 SGHDN, CDR2 FVKESK. Unmatched junction bases numbered 7, after V lost 0 bases and J lost 8 bases. The CDR3 totals 16 residues. The CDR3 sequence is CASSQDRGQVDSPLHF. CDR3 bases: TGTGCCAGCAGCCAAGATCGCGGACAGGTGGATTCACCCCTCCACTTT. The full variable domain, rest sourced from reference TRBV14 and TRBJ1-6, is EAGVTQFPSHSVIEKGQTVTLRCDPISGHDNLYWYRRVMGKEIKFLLHFVKESKQDESGMPNNRFLAERTGGTYSTLKVQPAELEDSGVYFCASSQDRGQVDSPLHFGNGTRLTVT.

The chain uses TRBV7-2 and TRBJ1-5; 7 positions match TRBD1. This CDR3 contains 14 residues. V trimming: 5 bases; J trimming: 6 bases; junction bases outside the gene matches: 7. Germline CDR1 reads SGHTA; CDR2 reads FQGNSA. The CDR3 bases are TGTGCCAGCAGCACCACAGGGGCCTTTCAGCCCCAGCATTTT. Its translation is CASSTTGAFQPQHF.

The chain combines TRBV6-5 with TRBJ1-4; tentative D call: TRBD1 (5 bases). In germline, CDR1 is MNHEY, CDR2 SVGAGI. CDR3 length: 14 residues. Deletions cut 6 bases from V and 8 bases from J, with 16 bases between. The CDR3 spells CASSAGTGGEKLFF. CDR3 nucleotides: TGTGCCAGCAGCGCCGGGACCGGTGGGGAAAAACTGTTTTTT.

As regards this clone: This same CDR3 is encoded by further DNA sequences in the sample. The rearrangement uses TRBV5-1 and TRBJ2-1, with TRBD2 matching 15 bases. Germline CDR1 reads SGHRS; CDR2 reads YFSETQ. J lost 4 bases, V lost 3 bases, and 5 bases had no gene match. CDR3 length: 17 residues. DNA of the CDR3: TGCGCCAGCAGCTGGGGACTAGCGGGAGGTGCGTACAATGAGCAGTTCTTC. This gives the protein CASSWGLAGGAYNEQFF.

This clone was counted a single time. The genes are TRBV5-1 and TRBJ2-5; 10 bases fit TRBD1. The CDR3 has 19 amino acids. Germline CDR1 and CDR2: SGHRS and YFSETQ. Trimming cost V 0 bases and J 7 bases; bases outside gene matches: 18. CDR3 loop: CASSLARDPGTGVWGTQYF. The CDR3 coding sequence is TGCGCCAGCAGCTTGGCTAGGGACCCCGGGACAGGGGTATGGGGGACCCAGTACTTC.

The rearrangement joins TRBV7-9 to TRBJ2-7; 11 bases line up with TRBD1. Germline V gene sequence: CDR1 SEHNR, CDR2 FQNEAQ (reference sequence). V lost 5 bases and J lost 3; bases outside the gene matches: 12. The CDR3 totals 17 residues. The CDR3 sequence: CASSPPPGTGGIYEQYF. The CDR3 coding sequence is TGTGCCAGCAGCCCACCCCCCGGGACAGGGGGGATCTACGAGCAGTACTTC. The whole variable domain, remainder taken from reference TRBV7-9 and TRBJ2-7, is DTGVSQNPRHKITKRGQNVTFRCDPISEHNRLYWYRQTLGQGPEFLTYFQNEAQLEKSRLLSDRFSAERPKGSFSTLEIQRTEQGDSAMYLCASSPPPGTGGIYEQYFGPGTRLTVT.

A remark on this clone: The sample contains more than one DNA sequence encoding this CDR3. The chain employs TRBV5-1 and TRBJ2-7; D is uncertain. Trimming took 0 bases from V and 2 from J, leaving 9 bases between them. CDR1 SGHRS and CDR2 YFSETQ come from the germline V gene. This CDR3 is built from 14 residues. The CDR3 reads CASSLAGTTYEQYF. CDR3 DNA: TGCGCCAGCAGCTTGGCCGGTACCACCTACGAGCAGTACTTC. The variable domain in full, completed from reference TRBV5-1 and TRBJ2-7, reads KAGVTQTPRYLIKTRGQQVTLSCSPISGHRSVSWYQQTPGQGLQFLFEYFSETQRNKGNFPGRFSGRQFSNSRSEMNVSTLELGDSALYLCASSLAGTTYEQYFGPGTRLTVT.